This is a list of T cell receptor beta chains from one sample in a study of shared clonotypes between healthy human individuals. Here immunoSEQ multiplex PCR was the method, and the copy in TCRdb shows in-frame clones only, minus some. The sample includes about 2.2 million clones, approximately 94% seen only once; the top ten take more than 1.5%. The material sequenced was naive CD8+ T cells from PBMCs. These receptors all stem from a man between 18 and 35 years old in good health. Some clones in this sample may be carry-over from other donors' samples. The CDR3 runs from the conserved cysteine through the conserved F or W. The D gene is left open where the match is weak. For some rows the clone size is stated as once, few or many, or as a class when expanded; others skip it.

j_gene	abundance	d_gene	v_gene	CDR3nt	CDR3aa
TRBJ2-1	NA	NA	TRBV11-1	TGTGCCAGCAGCTATCACCTCCCCTACAATGAGCAGTTCTTC	CASSYHLPYNEQFF
TRBJ2-7	NA	NA	TRBV28	TGTGCCAGCAGTTCCTGGGCCTACGAGCAGTACTTC	CASSSWAYEQYF
TRBJ1-4	NA	TRBD1	TRBV16	TGTGCCAGCAGCCCCCCCGGTTACAGGGGAGATGAAAAACTGTTTTTT	CASSPPGYRGDEKLFF
TRBJ1-2	once	TRBD1	TRBV5-4	TGTGCCAGCAGCCAATTTACAGGGGCGAACTATGGCTACACCTTC	CASSQFTGANYGYTF
TRBJ2-7	NA	NA	TRBV7-2	TGTGCCAGCAGGAGTTCAAGAGGGGGGTCCCACGAGCAGTACTTC	CASRSSRGGSHEQYF
TRBJ1-5	NA	TRBD1	TRBV27	TGTGCCAGCAGTCCCAGGGGGGAGGGGTATCAGCCCCAGCATTTT	CASSPRGEGYQPQHF
TRBJ1-1	NA	NA	TRBV5-8	TGTGCCAGCAGCTTGTTTTTGCGGACAGAAGCTTTCTTT	CASSLFLRTEAFF
TRBJ1-2	NA	NA	TRBV28	TGTGCCAGCAGTTTAAGCAATAGGGATGGCTACACCTTC	CASSLSNRDGYTF
TRBJ2-7	NA	TRBD1	TRBV6-8	TGTGCCACCATCGGCCAGGGGGATTTCTACGAGCAGTACTTC	CATIGQGDFYEQYF
TRBJ1-2	NA	NA	TRBV10-3	TGTGCCATCAGTGAGGCAGGGATGGGTTTGGATGGCTACACCTTC	CAISEAGMGLDGYTF
TRBJ2-1	NA	TRBD2	TRBV5-4	TGTGCCAGCAGCGATATAGCGGGAGGGGAGTCCTACAATGAGCAGTTCTTC	CASSDIAGGESYNEQFF
TRBJ2-7	NA	TRBD2	TRBV5-6	TGTGCCAGCAGCCCTACTAGCGGACCCTACGAGCAGTACTTC	CASSPTSGPYEQYF
TRBJ1-4	NA	NA	TRBV27	TGTGCCAGCAGTTCAGACAGCGTTAATGAAAAACTGTTTTTT	CASSSDSVNEKLFF
TRBJ2-3	NA	NA	TRBV28	TGTGCCAGCAGTGTGATGCTATTACCACACACAGATACGCAGTATTTT	CASSVMLLPHTDTQYF
TRBJ1-1	NA	TRBD1	TRBV9	TGTGCCAGCAGCGTAGGGGACAGAACACTTGAAGCTTTCTTT	CASSVGDRTLEAFF
TRBJ2-4	NA	NA	TRBV4-1	TGCGCCAGCAGCCAAGTGGGGGGACACCCACTAGCCAAAAACATTCAGTACTTC	CASSQVGGHPLAKNIQYF